This T cell receptor beta chain was sequenced during a study of shared T cell receptors in the human thymus. Clones were sequenced by immunoSEQ multiplex PCR, and TCRdb holds only the in-frame ones, with some missing. The sample consists of hundreds of thousands of clones, more than 75% of them appearing once. Germline CDR1 SGHVS, CDR2 FNYEAQ. Deletions cut 5 bases from V and 4 bases from J, with 16 bases between. CDR3 size: 15 residues. These data also featured in a second study, about human thymus T cells. Turning to that study: Related research reported highly overlapping thymic repertoires among unrelated individuals.

Source material: thymocytes. The V call is TRBV7-6, the J call TRBJ2-3, with D perhaps matching TRBD1 (5 bases). The receptor's source is a boy under three years old with a congenital heart defect. The CDR3 DNA reads TGTGCCAGCAGCGACTGGGGCAGGGAAGCAGATACGCAGTATTTT. Translated: CASSDWGREADTQYF.